What follows are 30 T cell receptor beta chains derived from one specimen sequenced in a study of early T cells in non-severe SARS-CoV-2 infection. One entry per CDR3 protein, called by TCRdb with MiXCR from the 5' RACE reads. The sample shows some 100,000 distinct CDR3 sequences, around 15% of them seen only once. Sequencing was carried out using whole blood. These receptor sequences come from an adult who was a healthcare worker with PCR-confirmed SARS-CoV-2 infection or an uninfected control (not recorded which).

This chain uses TRBV7-6 with TRBJ2-3; TRBD2 matches 12 bases. V was pared by 5 bases and J by 2 bases, with 8 bases of the junction left unmatched. There are 17 residues in the CDR3. CDR1 SGHVS and CDR2 FNYEAQ come from the germline V gene. This chain's CDR3 is CASSIRLAGATTDTQYF. The CDR3 nucleotides are TGTGCCAGCAGCATTCGACTAGCGGGGGCTACCACAGATACGCAGTATTTT. Full variable domain (remainder filled in from reference TRBV7-6 and TRBJ2-3): GAGVSQSPRYKVTKRGQDVALRCDPISGHVSLYWYRQALGQGPEFLTYFNYEAQQDKSGLPNDRFSAERPEGSISTLTIQRTEQRDSAMYRCASSIRLAGATTDTQYFGPGTRLTVL.

This clonotype was detected only a few times. The V gene is TRBV5-4, the J gene TRBJ1-6; TRBD1 aligns across 9 bases. The V gene's germline CDR1 is SGHNT and CDR2 YYREEE (reference sequence). V shed 4 bases and J 5 bases; nucleotides not matched to a gene: 4. The CDR3 length is 15 residues. The CDR3 DNA is TGTGCCAGCAGCAGGGGACAGGGCCATAATTCACCCCTCCACTTT. Amino acids: CASSRGQGHNSPLHF.

The chain couples TRBV5-1 to TRBJ2-3, with a possible D match to TRBD2 (7 bases). The CDR3 is 14 residues long. Trimming pared 3 bases from V and 2 bases from J, leaving 10 bases between. From germline, CDR1 is SGHRS and CDR2 YFSETQ. The CDR3 DNA sequence: TGCGCCAGCAGCTGGGGGGGCCTCACAGATACGCAGTATTTT. Its translation is CASSWGGLTDTQYF.

In its sample, this clonotype was seen many times. J is TRBJ2-2 and V is TRBV5-8; 8 positions match TRBD2. This CDR3 contains 17 residues. Trimming removed 0 bases from V and 6 bases from J; junction bases left unmatched: 10. The germline CDR1 and CDR2 sequences are SGHTS and YDEGEE. CDR3 bases: TGTGCCAGCAGCTTGGCTCGACTAGCGTGGGGCCCCGGGGAGCTGTTTTTT. As protein: CASSLARLAWGPGELFF.

This clonotype was picked up one time. This chain joins TRBV29-1 and TRBJ1-2; maybe TRBD1 (6 bases). Germline loops: CDR1 SQVTM, CDR2 ANQGSEA. Between the trimmed V and J ends, which lost 4 bases and 8 bases, there was a span of 17 bases. The CDR3 extends over 13 amino acids. In DNA, the CDR3 is TGCAGCGTTGCCGTCCAGGGGTACTGGGGCTACACCTTC. This translates into CSVAVQGYWGYTF.

This clonotype was counted a few times. The V call is TRBV4-1, the J call TRBJ2-1; D unclear. V shed 4 bases and J shed 4 bases, with 14 bases lying between them. Germline lookup yields CDR1 MGHRA and CDR2 YSYEKL. The CDR3 covers 15 residues. CDR3 protein: CASSLNQASYNEQFF. In DNA form, the CDR3 reads TGCGCCAGCAGCCTAAATCAGGCCTCATACAATGAGCAGTTCTTC.

The chain uses TRBV6-5 and TRBJ2-1; maybe TRBD1 (5 bases). Looked up from germline, CDR1 is MNHEY and CDR2 is SVGAGI. This CDR3 comprises 13 residues. The germline V and J ends were trimmed by 0 bases and 13 bases, with 13 bases remaining between them. Here the CDR3 reads CASSYSRQGIQFF. Here the CDR3 DNA reads TGTGCCAGCAGTTACTCGAGGCAGGGCATCCAGTTCTTC.

This chain links TRBV24-1 with TRBJ1-1; no definite D call. Germline assignment: CDR1 KGHDR and CDR2 SFDVKD. The CDR3 sequence is 11 residues long. The ends were cut back, 3 bases at V and 11 bases at J, with 9 bases in the middle. In DNA form, the CDR3 reads TGTGCCACCAGTGATCGGTCGAAGGCTTTCTTT. It translates to CATSDRSKAFF.

This clonotype was recorded at least ten times. The gene calls are TRBV4-1 and TRBJ2-5; TRBD2 matches at 9 bases. Germline CDR1 reads MGHRA; CDR2 reads YSYEKL. With 8 bases clipped from V and 3 bases from J, the junction kept 7 bases outside the gene matches. This CDR3 is built from 14 residues. The CDR3 DNA sequence: TGCGCCAGCGGCAGTCTAGCGGGGAAAGAGACCCAGTACTTC. Translated: CASGSLAGKETQYF.

This clonotype was seen many times. The chain couples TRBV13 to TRBJ2-2, with D uncertain. Trimming removed 4 bases from V and 3 bases from J, with 9 bases in between. The CDR3 has 14 residues. The germline gives CDR1 PRHDT, CDR2 FYEKMQ (reference sequence). In DNA form, the CDR3 reads TGTGCCAGCAGCTCGGACCCAGACACCGGGGAGCTGTTTTTT. Translating gives CASSSDPDTGELFF.

This clonotype was seen more than once but under ten times. V usage is TRBV5-4 and J usage is TRBJ1-2; 12 positions agree with TRBD1. Germline values: CDR1 SGHNT, CDR2 YYREEE (reference sequence). This CDR3 has 17 residues. V gave up 4 bases and J gave up 7 bases; unmatched junction bases: 14. The CDR3 DNA reads as TGTGCCAGCAGCCGTAGGATCCGAGGGACAGGGGGCTTTGGCTACACCTTC. Its translation is CASSRRIRGTGGFGYTF.

J is TRBJ1-5 and V is TRBV2; the D gene is possibly TRBD1 (6 bases). V dropped 5 bases and J dropped 4 bases, with 15 bases sitting between them. The CDR3 runs 15 residues. Germline V lookup: CDR1 SNHLY, CDR2 FYNNEI. The CDR3 spells CASSLTGLGNQPQHF. CDR3 nucleotides: TGTGCCAGCAGTCTAACAGGGCTCGGGAATCAGCCCCAGCATTTT. Full variable domain (remainder filled in from reference TRBV2 and TRBJ1-5): EPEVTQTPSHQVTQMGQEVILRCVPISNHLYFYWYRQILGQKVEFLVSFYNNEISEKSEIFDDQFSVERPDGSNFTLKIRSTKLEDSAMYFCASSLTGLGNQPQHFGDGTRLSIL.

This clonotype came up many times. The chain joins TRBV6-6 to TRBJ1-5; no clear D. Trimming removed 6 bases from V and 1 base from J, with 19 bases in between. Germline V gene sequence: CDR1 MNHNY, CDR2 SVGAGI (reference sequence). CDR3 length equals 17 residues. CDR3 sequence: CASSPPPVGSSNQPQHF. For the CDR3, the DNA is TGTGCCAGCAGCCCCCCGCCTGTGGGTTCAAGCAATCAGCCCCAGCATTTT.

This clonotype was picked up a small number of times. The chain combines TRBV18 with TRBJ2-1; no reliable D call. V was trimmed by 2 bases and J by 11 bases, leaving 13 bases between them. The CDR3 runs to 13 residues. Germline V gene sequence: CDR1 KGHSH, CDR2 LQKENI. CDR3 nucleotide sequence: TGTGCCAGCTCACCAGAAGAACTTGGCAAGCAGTTCTTC. It codes for CASSPEELGKQFF.

This clonotype was counted at least ten times. The genes are TRBV11-2 and TRBJ1-1; possible D gene TRBD1, 5 bases. V shed 1 base and J shed 0 bases, with 12 bases lying between them. This CDR3 has 16 residues. Germline V gene sequence: CDR1 SGHAT, CDR2 FQNNGV. CDR3 sequence reads: CASSLVSTGVNTEAFF. The CDR3 DNA reads as TGTGCCAGCAGCTTAGTAAGTACAGGAGTGAACACTGAAGCTTTCTTT.

This clonotype has a handful of counts. As DNA, the CDR3 is TGTGCCAGCAGCTTACTAGCCGGGGGATTAGGTGGGGCCAACGTCCTGACTTTC. It encodes CASSLLAGGLGGANVLTF. This chain uses TRBV7-3 with TRBJ2-6; weak D call: TRBD2 (6 bases). V was pared by 2 bases and J by 3 bases, with 17 bases between. Germline CDR1 reads SGHTA; CDR2 reads FQGTGA. The CDR3 loop spans 18 amino acids.

In its sample, this clonotype was seen a few times. This chain links TRBV21-1 with TRBJ2-7; TRBD2, the D gene given by the table, was not confirmed from the DNA. TRBV21-1 is marked as a pseudogene. The CDR3 totals 18 residues. The CDR3 DNA reads as TGTGCCAGCAGCAAAGCCAAACTACTAGCGGGGGGGCACTACGAGCAGTACGTC. Protein sequence: CASSKAKLLAGGHYEQYV.

The genes are TRBV7-8 and TRBJ2-5; tentative D call: TRBD1 (6 bases). CDR3 length: 14 residues. The V end was cut by 2 bases, the J end by 2 bases, with 9 bases between. CDR1 and CDR2 (germline): SGHVS, FQNEAQ. DNA for the CDR3: TGTGCCAGCAGCTTATACAGGGAACAAGAGACCCAGTACTTC. Translated: CASSLYREQETQYF.

The rearrangement joins TRBV29-1 to TRBJ1-5; D remains ambiguous. Germline CDR1 SQVTM, CDR2 ANQGSEA. V was trimmed by 4 bases and J by 0 bases, leaving 10 bases between them. The CDR3 has 14 amino acids. CDR3 coding DNA: TGCAGCGTTGTAGGTGCTAATAGCAATCAGCCCCAGCATTTT. Translating it yields CSVVGANSNQPQHF.

This chain uses TRBV20-1 with TRBJ1-1, with D perhaps matching TRBD1 (5 bases). CDR3 length: 14 amino acids. CDR1 DFQATT and CDR2 SNEGSKA come from the germline V gene (reference sequence). V was pared by 4 bases and J by 5 bases, with 17 bases between. CDR3 sequence: CSATRAGRETEAFF. The CDR3 bases are TGCAGTGCTACCCGTGCGGGGCGGGAGACTGAAGCTTTCTTT.

This rearrangement joins TRBV7-2 to TRBJ2-2; 9 bases match TRBD2. The CDR3 length is 16 residues. Germline V gives CDR1 SGHTA, CDR2 FQGNSA. J lost 11 bases, V lost 3 bases, and 13 bases had no gene match. CDR3 amino acids: CASSFGLAGPTGELFF. Written as DNA, the CDR3 is TGTGCCAGCAGCTTTGGGCTAGCGGGGCCAACAGGAGAGCTGTTTTTT.

The chain carries TRBV4-2 and TRBJ2-1; unclear D gene. Germline V gives CDR1 LGHNA, CDR2 YNFKEQ. Trimming pared 2 bases from V and 5 bases from J, leaving 7 bases between. This CDR3 region has 13 residues. CDR3 loop: CASSQSTNNEQFF. CDR3 sequence (DNA): TGTGCCAGCAGCCAATCAACGAACAATGAGCAGTTCTTC.

Only a few counts were recorded for this clonotype. V is TRBV6-5 and J is TRBJ2-7; D is unclear. CDR3 length: 16 amino acids. Trimming took off 0 bases at V and 2 bases at J, with 14 bases between the two ends. CDR1 and CDR2 (germline): MNHEY, SVGAGI. For the CDR3, the DNA is TGTGCCAGCAGTTACTCTTCCCCGGTTCCCCCCTACGAGCAGTACGTC. It is translated as CASSYSSPVPPYEQYV.

V usage is TRBV3-1 and J usage is TRBJ2-4; weak D call: TRBD1 (6 bases). Looked up from germline, CDR1 is LGHDT and CDR2 is YNNKEL (reference sequence). The CDR3 totals 14 residues. V was clipped by 4 bases and J by 5 bases, with 12 bases between them. The CDR3 DNA reads TGTGCCAGCAGCCCACAGGGTTCTGAAAACATTCAGTACTTC. This gives the protein CASSPQGSENIQYF.

The genes are TRBV9 and TRBJ1-1; D is unclear. Per germline, CDR1 SGDLS and CDR2 YYNGEE. The V gene lost 4 bases and the J gene lost 1 base, with 8 bases spanning the gap. This CDR3 contains 13 residues. The CDR3 DNA follows: TGTGCCAGCAGCTCACCCTGGAACACTGAAGCTTTCTTT. Its translation: CASSSPWNTEAFF.

This clonotype showed up many times. The chain recombines TRBV11-2 with TRBJ2-7, with D uncertain. CDR3 size: 13 residues. The germline CDR1 and CDR2 sequences are SGHAT and FQNNGV. Trimming stripped 1 base from V and 4 bases from J, with 8 bases between. This CDR3 reads CASSLGASYEQYV. In nucleotides, the CDR3 is TGTGCCAGCAGCTTAGGAGCTAGTTACGAGCAGTACGTC.

This clonotype was found a few times. The chain employs TRBV28 and TRBJ2-7; D remains unclear. Germline CDR1 MDHEN, CDR2 SYDVKM. V was trimmed by 5 bases and J by 6 bases, leaving 14 bases between them. There are 13 residues in the CDR3. The CDR3 spells CASSPADSSEQYV. The CDR3 region has the DNA TGTGCCAGCAGTCCTGCGGATTCGTCCGAGCAGTACGTC.

This rearrangement joins TRBV19 to TRBJ2-1; D gene uncertain. CDR3 length equals 16 residues. Trimming removed 6 bases from V and 0 bases from J, with 15 bases in between. CDR1 LNHDA and CDR2 SQIVND come from the germline V gene (reference sequence). The CDR3 protein is CASSGSSYSSYNEQFF. The CDR3 nucleotides read TGTGCCAGTAGCGGGTCTAGTTATAGCTCCTACAATGAGCAGTTCTTC.

This chain links TRBV4-1 with TRBJ2-7, with D tentatively TRBD1 (5 bases). The CDR3 sequence is 16 residues long. Germline V gene data show CDR1 as MGHRA and CDR2 as YSYEKL. Trimming shortened V by 2 bases and J by 0 bases, and 14 bases separated the two germline ends. This chain's CDR3 is CASSQLPGPSSYEQYV. CDR3 nucleotide sequence: TGCGCCAGCAGCCAATTACCAGGGCCAAGCTCCTACGAGCAGTACGTC.

This clonotype was seen more than once but under ten times. The rearrangement uses TRBV6-5 and TRBJ1-3; no clear D gene. Trimming shortened V by 2 bases and J by 1 base, and 9 bases separated the two germline ends. This CDR3 contains 15 residues. CDR1 is MNHEY and CDR2 is SVGAGI in the germline V gene. For the CDR3, the DNA is TGTGCCAGCAGTTACGGTTTCGGGTCTGGAAACACCATATATTTT. Its translation is CASSYGFGSGNTIYF.